At least ten counts were recorded for the clone carrying this T cell receptor (beta chain). The antigen remains undetermined. Duration under 3 months, a NOSPECS grade of at least 4, and a Clinical Activity Score of at least 3 characterized the ophthalmopathy patients. This sample was included in a study of T cells in Graves' hyperthyroidism and ophthalmopathy. As for the study in general: Any treatment followed the collection of peripheral blood at initial diagnosis. Whole-study findings and limits: Most expanded thyroid clonotypes above 0.001 recurred in blood.

Amplified TCR beta CDR3 regions derived from RNA transcripts. TCR CDR3 regions were first amplified by RT-PCR with HTBI primers. TCRdb recomputed calls from the multiplex PCR reads with MiXCR, one row per CDR3 protein. This table holds 500,000 or so distinct CDR3 sequences, 15% to 20% found once. Sequenced input: blood. This receptor was taken from a woman under 30 with Graves' ophthalmopathy.

The CDR3 DNA reads TGTGCCAGCAGCTACCTCAATCGACTAGCGGGGGGGCAAAGCAATGAGCAGTTCTTC. This sequence encodes CASSYLNRLAGGQSNEQFF. V gene TRBV28 combines with J gene TRBJ2-1, with TRBD2 matching 14 bases. Germline lookup yields CDR1 MDHEN and CDR2 SYDVKM. J was trimmed by 6 bases and V by 6 bases; bases with no gene match: 16. The CDR3 consists of 19 residues.